This T cell receptor (beta chain) was recorded in a study of blood T cell repertoires in COVID-19. In germline, CDR1 is MNHEY, CDR2 SVGAGI. This CDR3 region has 15 residues. Trimming pared 5 bases from V and 9 bases from J, leaving 17 bases between. Clones were sequenced by immunoSEQ multiplex PCR, and TCRdb holds only the in-frame ones, with some missing. The sample lists some 180,000 clones; roughly 80% were seen once. The receptor was isolated from a man between 60 and 70 years old who had been exposed to COVID-19. V gene TRBV6-5 combines with J gene TRBJ1-6; possible D gene TRBD1, 5 bases. The sequenced sample was PBMCs or T cells enriched from blood (not recorded which). CDR3 in amino acids: CASSTPQGQGSPLHF. The CDR3 DNA reads as TGTGCCAGCAGTACCCCGCAGGGTCAGGGTTCACCCCTCCACTTT.